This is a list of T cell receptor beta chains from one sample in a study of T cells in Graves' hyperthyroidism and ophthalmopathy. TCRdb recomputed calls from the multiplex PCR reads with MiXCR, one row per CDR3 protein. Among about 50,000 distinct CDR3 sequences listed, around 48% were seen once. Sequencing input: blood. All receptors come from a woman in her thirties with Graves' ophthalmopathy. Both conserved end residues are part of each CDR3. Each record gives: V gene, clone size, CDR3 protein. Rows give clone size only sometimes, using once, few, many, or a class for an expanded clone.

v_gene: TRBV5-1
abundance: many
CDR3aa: CASSLEQGSMGGYTF

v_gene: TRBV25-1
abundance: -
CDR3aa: CASSPLARTGEQFF

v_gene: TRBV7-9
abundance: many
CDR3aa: CASSPDTTYGYTF

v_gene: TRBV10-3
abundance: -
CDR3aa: CAISVKGPHF

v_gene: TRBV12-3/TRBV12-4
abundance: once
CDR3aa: CASSLQGTDNEQFF

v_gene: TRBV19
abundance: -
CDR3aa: CASSIGQGVSGYTF

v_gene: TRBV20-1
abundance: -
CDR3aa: CSARPSYNEAFF

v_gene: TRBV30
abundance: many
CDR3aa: CAWSVWARDGYTF

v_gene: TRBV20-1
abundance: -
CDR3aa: CSARPGQGLEQYF

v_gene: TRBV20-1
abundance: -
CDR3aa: CNARPQRKQETQYF

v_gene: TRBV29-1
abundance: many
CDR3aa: CSVRKGQGARNEQFF

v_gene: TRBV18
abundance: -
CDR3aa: CASSPPFGTGPYNEQFF

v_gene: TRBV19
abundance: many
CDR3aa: CASSIAGRGAYGYTF

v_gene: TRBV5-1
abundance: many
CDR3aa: CASSLEAGYEQYF